This section outlines one T cell receptor beta chain sequence together with its context. Its antigen remains unidentified. Extracted from the samples, RNA was reverse transcribed into cDNA to serve as the sequencing template. Measured with immunoSEQ multiplex PCR; TCRdb has only the in-frame clones, and not every one. Here the sample spans a few hundred thousand clones, around three fifths being singletons. Treatment described: oral pan-JAK inhibitor, 5-10 mg twice daily. This entry is derived from a study of CD8+ T cells in alopecia areata. Study details: Twice a day, 5 to 10 mg of oral tofacitinib was administered to treated patients. Tofacitinib treatment spanned 6 to 18 months, with 6 months off drug afterward.

Study-level findings and limits: Tofacitinib significantly brought down scalp clonality and expanded CD8+ clones among top 100. Sequencing of scalp samples also captures resident alphabeta T cells of normal skin.

The sequencing used CD4+ T cells sorted from blood, collected at week 52, from a patient treated with tofacitinib. The sequence came from a human donor with alopecia areata.

The CDR3 sequence is CAWEHDRGEYGYTF. DNA for the CDR3: TGTGCCTGGGAACACGACAGGGGGGAGTATGGCTACACCTTC. V is TRBV30 and J is TRBJ1-2, with 9 positions matching TRBD1. This CDR3 comprises 14 residues. CDR1 is GTSNPN and CDR2 is SVGIG in the germline V gene (reference sequence). Trimming at V came to 5 bases and at J to 5 bases, leaving 9 bases not matched to a gene.